The 21 T cell receptor beta chains in this list originate from one sample, sequenced in a study of blood T cells in healthy people across ages. Then a second PCR, running about 6 to 11 cycles, was carried out with a sample-barcoded 5' primer and a J-beta primer mix. TCRdb reprocessed the 5' RACE reads with MiXCR, giving one entry per CDR3 protein. The data contain about 1.6 million distinct CDR3 sequences, 34% of them singletons. Sequencing was carried out using blood. The receptors come from a woman in her thirties in good health.

The CDR3 DNA is TGTGCCACTTGGGGACAGGGGTGGCACGAGCAGTACTTC. It translates to CATWGQGWHEQYF. The rearrangement joins TRBV25-1 to TRBJ2-5; 10 positions match TRBD1. The J call could be wrong; TRBJ2-7 is a better fit for the DNA end. The CDR3 is made up of 13 amino acids. Germline V gene lookup returns CDR1 MGHDK and CDR2 SYGVNS.

This chain's CDR3 is CASSQRLQDSRGYTF. The CDR3 nucleotides read TGTGCCAGCAGCCAACGCCTCCAGGACAGTCGGGGCTACACCTTC. This chain links TRBV3-1 with TRBJ1-2; the D gene is possibly TRBD1 (6 bases). Germline-derived CDR1 and CDR2 are LGHDT and YNNKEL (reference sequence). Between the trimmed V and J ends, which lost 2 bases and 8 bases, there was a span of 18 bases. The CDR3 consists of 15 residues.

The rearrangement uses TRBV6-5 and TRBJ2-7, with 9 bases that match TRBD2. Germline values: CDR1 MNHEY, CDR2 SVGAGI. This CDR3 is built from 14 residues. With 6 bases clipped from V and 4 bases from J, the junction kept 7 bases outside the gene matches. The CDR3 reads CASSRTSEGYEQYF. The DNA for the CDR3 is TGTGCCAGCAGCAGGACTAGCGAAGGGTACGAGCAGTACTTC.

This chain links TRBV6-1 with TRBJ2-3; D might be TRBD2 (7 bases). Trimming removed 6 bases at V and 2 bases at J, with 18 bases between. This CDR3 is 16 amino acids long. Per germline, CDR1 MNHNS and CDR2 SASEGT. The CDR3 DNA is TGTGCCAGCAGAGCCGTTCGGGGGGCCTTCACAGATACGCAGTATTTT. Protein product: CASRAVRGAFTDTQYF.

This sequence joins TRBV20-1 and TRBJ1-4; no clear D. Trimming shortened V by 0 bases and J by 8 bases, and 1 base separated the two germline ends. The CDR3 consists of 10 residues. Germline CDR1 is DFQATT and CDR2 is SNEGSKA (reference sequence). The CDR3 is CSAREEKLFF. CDR3 DNA: TGCAGTGCTAGAGAGGAAAAACTGTTTTTT.

V gene TRBV11-2 combines with J gene TRBJ2-1; 9 bases line up with TRBD2. After removal of 1 base from V and 5 bases from J, the junction contained 15 bases not matched to a gene. Germline CDR1 and CDR2: SGHAT and FQNNGV. The CDR3 runs to 19 residues. The CDR3 DNA is TGTGCCAGCAGCTTAGTTTCCCCGACTGGCGGGAGGGAGGACAATGAGCAGTTCTTC. Translating it yields CASSLVSPTGGREDNEQFF.

The rearrangement links TRBV12-3 or TRBV12-4 to TRBJ1-2; no clear D. The CDR3 has 15 amino acids. V lost 4 bases and J 4 bases, leaving 16 bases between the germline ends. In nucleotides, the CDR3 is TGTGCCAGCAGTTCGTCTGCAGATTCTCCCTATGGCTACACCTTC. Protein sequence: CASSSSADSPYGYTF.

The V and J genes are TRBV20-1 and TRBJ2-7, with a tentative D call TRBD2 (5 bases). Germline V gene sequence: CDR1 DFQATT, CDR2 SNEGSKA (reference sequence). V lost 3 bases and J lost 3, with 18 bases in between. This CDR3 has 15 amino acids. The CDR3 region has the DNA TGCAGTGCTAGGAGACCGGGATCAGGCCTCTACGAGCAGTACTTC. This encodes CSARRPGSGLYEQYF.

This clonotype was seen only a few times. This chain joins TRBV5-5 and TRBJ2-3, with D perhaps being TRBD1 or TRBD2 (6 bases each). This CDR3 region has 15 residues. V lost 4 bases and J lost 4, with 16 bases in between. Germline V CDR1 and CDR2: SGHKS, YYEKEE (reference sequence). CDR3 coding DNA: TGTGCCAGCAGCCCAGGGGTAAGGGGGGCAGATACGCAGTATTTT. Its translation: CASSPGVRGADTQYF. Looking up the rest from reference TRBV5-5 and TRBJ2-3 gives the full variable domain: DAGVTQSPTHLIKTRGQQVTLRCSPISGHKSVSWYQQVLGQGPQFIFQYYEKEERGRGNFPDRFSARQFPNYSSELNVNALLLGDSALYLCASSPGVRGADTQYFGPGTRLTVL.

Regarding this clonotype: A much larger clone is a single base away; this may be a read error. The V call is TRBV4-1, the J call TRBJ1-4; a possible D gene is TRBD1 (5 bases). This CDR3 comprises 17 residues. Germline lookup yields CDR1 MGHRA and CDR2 YSYEKL. As DNA, the CDR3 is TGCGCCAGCAACCAAGATCCCCCAAGGGGAGTGAGTGAAAAACTGTTTTTT. This translates into CASNQDPPRGVSEKLFF.

J is TRBJ2-5 and V is TRBV20-1; D not resolved. There are 13 residues in the CDR3. Germline V gene sequence: CDR1 DFQATT, CDR2 SNEGSKA (reference sequence). The germline V and J ends were trimmed by 5 bases and 3 bases, with 13 bases remaining between them. CDR3 coding DNA: TGCAGTGCTGATCCCCCCAAAAAAGAGACCCAGTACTTC. This translates into CSADPPKKETQYF.

This clonotype has just a few counts. The gene calls are TRBV12-3 or TRBV12-4 and TRBJ2-3; 9 bases are shared with TRBD2. V lost 2 bases, J lost 9 bases, and 6 bases stayed unmatched. This CDR3 comprises 14 residues. In DNA form, the CDR3 reads TGTGCCAGCAGTTTAATTAGCGGGAGTAAGACGCAGTATTTT. Protein sequence: CASSLISGSKTQYF.

Details on this clonotype: The junction departs from the called germline gene at one end, perhaps through a read error. This sequence joins TRBV5-1 and TRBJ2-5; no firm D call. The CDR3 runs to 15 residues. Germline V lookup: CDR1 SGHRS, CDR2 YFSETQ. In DNA form, the CDR3 reads TGCGCCAGCAGCTTGTCCCCCTCAAGACAAGGGACCCAGTACTTC. It encodes CASSLSPSRQGTQYF.

This clonotype was picked up a small number of times. The rearrangement links TRBV6-1 to TRBJ2-5, with D possibly being TRBD1 or TRBD2 (6 bases each). The ends were cut back, 6 bases at V and 5 bases at J, with 13 bases in the middle. This CDR3 has 13 amino acids. Germline CDR1 reads MNHNS; CDR2 reads SASEGT. The CDR3 nucleotides are TGTGCCAGCAGATCCACAGGGAGGGAGACCCAGTACTTC. Translating it yields CASRSTGRETQYF.

The V call is TRBV5-1, the J call TRBJ2-1; the D gene is possibly TRBD2 (5 bases). The CDR3 runs to 15 residues. V dropped 1 base and J dropped 6 bases, with 14 bases sitting between them. CDR1 SGHRS and CDR2 YFSETQ come from the germline V gene. The CDR3 DNA follows: TGCGCCAGCAGCTTGATAGTGGGAGAGGTCAATGAGCAGTTCTTC. As protein: CASSLIVGEVNEQFF. Full variable domain (outside the CDR3, taken from reference TRBV5-1 and TRBJ2-1): KAGVTQTPRYLIKTRGQQVTLSCSPISGHRSVSWYQQTPGQGLQFLFEYFSETQRNKGNFPGRFSGRQFSNSRSEMNVSTLELGDSALYLCASSLIVGEVNEQFFGPGTRLTVL.

This clonotype was observed a single time. The chain couples TRBV7-7 to TRBJ2-1; the match to TRBD2 covers 10 bases. After removal of 2 bases from V and 3 bases from J, the junction contained 7 bases not matched to a gene. Per the germline V gene, CDR1 is SSHAT and CDR2 is FNYEAQ (reference sequence). The CDR3 loop spans 17 amino acids. This CDR3 reads CASSLLASGGGYNEQFF. In DNA, the CDR3 is TGTGCCAGCAGCTTATTGGCTAGCGGGGGCGGCTACAATGAGCAGTTCTTC.

Only a few counts were recorded for this clonotype. This sequence joins TRBV12-3 or TRBV12-4 and TRBJ2-1, with D perhaps matching TRBD1 (7 bases). V was trimmed by 2 bases and J by 3 bases, leaving 20 bases between them. CDR3 length: 18 residues. The DNA for the CDR3 is TGTGCCAGCAGTTTATGGGGCGGGGACAGACCAAGCTACAATGAGCAGTTCTTC. Translation gives CASSLWGGDRPSYNEQFF.

The chain combines TRBV4-1 with TRBJ2-7; 10 bases line up with TRBD1. This CDR3 is built from 15 residues. Germline V gene sequence: CDR1 MGHRA, CDR2 YSYEKL. Trimming removed 1 base from V and 5 bases from J; junction bases left unmatched: 5. The CDR3 DNA reads TGCGCCAGCAGCCAAGCGGGACAGGGGATCCACGAGCAGTACTTC. It is translated as CASSQAGQGIHEQYF.

A remark on this clonotype: The junction shows a germline mismatch at one end, possibly a read error. The V and J genes are TRBV4-1 and TRBJ2-3; D perhaps matches TRBD1 (5 bases). Germline CDR1 MGHRA, CDR2 YSYEKL. The CDR3 is made up of 17 amino acids. The CDR3 loop is CASSQDLYSTVTETQYF. CDR3 sequence (DNA): TGCGCCAGCAGCCAAGATCTTTATTCGACAGTCACAGAGACGCAGTATTTT.

Many counts were recorded for this clonotype. The chain joins TRBV29-1 to TRBJ2-1, with 13 positions matching TRBD2. Germline lookup yields CDR1 SQVTM and CDR2 ANQGSEA. There are 13 residues in the CDR3. Trimming at V came to 7 bases and at J to 7 bases, leaving 4 bases not matched to a gene. The CDR3 bases are TGCAGCGACCGGACTAGCGGGAGTAATGAGCAGTTCTTC. It translates to CSDRTSGSNEQFF.

The rearrangement links TRBV4-1 to TRBJ1-2; 7 nucleotides agree with TRBD1. Trimming cost V 3 bases and J 6 bases; bases outside gene matches: 4. Germline V gene lookup returns CDR1 MGHRA and CDR2 YSYEKL. CDR3 length: 13 residues. The CDR3 loop is CASSQTGQHGYTF. The CDR3 bases are TGCGCCAGCAGCCAGACAGGGCAACATGGCTACACCTTC.